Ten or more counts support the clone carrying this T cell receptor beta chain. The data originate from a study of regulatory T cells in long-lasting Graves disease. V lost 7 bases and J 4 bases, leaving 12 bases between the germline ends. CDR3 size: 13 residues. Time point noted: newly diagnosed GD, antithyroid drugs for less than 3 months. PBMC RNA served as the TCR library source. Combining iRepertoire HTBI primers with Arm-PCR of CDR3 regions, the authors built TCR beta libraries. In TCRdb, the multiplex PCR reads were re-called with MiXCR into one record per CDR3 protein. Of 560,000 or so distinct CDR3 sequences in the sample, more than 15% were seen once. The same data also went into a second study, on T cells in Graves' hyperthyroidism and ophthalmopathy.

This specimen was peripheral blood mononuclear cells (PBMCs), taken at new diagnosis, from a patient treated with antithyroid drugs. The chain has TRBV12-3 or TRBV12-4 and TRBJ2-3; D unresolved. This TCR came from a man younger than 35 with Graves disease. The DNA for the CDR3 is TGTGCCAGCACCCCGCGGCTGGCAGATACGCAGTATTTT. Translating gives CASTPRLADTQYF.